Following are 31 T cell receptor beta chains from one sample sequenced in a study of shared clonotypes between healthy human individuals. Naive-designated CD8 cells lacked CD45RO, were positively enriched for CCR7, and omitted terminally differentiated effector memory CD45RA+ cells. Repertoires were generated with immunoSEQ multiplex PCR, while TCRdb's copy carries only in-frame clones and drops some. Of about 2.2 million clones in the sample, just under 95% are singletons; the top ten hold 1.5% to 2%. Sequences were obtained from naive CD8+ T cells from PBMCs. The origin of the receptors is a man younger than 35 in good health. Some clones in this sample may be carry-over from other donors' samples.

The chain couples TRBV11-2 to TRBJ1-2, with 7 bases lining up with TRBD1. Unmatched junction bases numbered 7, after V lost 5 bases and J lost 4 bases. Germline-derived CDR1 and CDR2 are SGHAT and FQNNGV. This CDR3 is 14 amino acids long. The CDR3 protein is CASSPGTALYGYTF. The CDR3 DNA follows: TGTGCCAGCAGCCCCGGGACAGCTCTCTATGGCTACACCTTC.

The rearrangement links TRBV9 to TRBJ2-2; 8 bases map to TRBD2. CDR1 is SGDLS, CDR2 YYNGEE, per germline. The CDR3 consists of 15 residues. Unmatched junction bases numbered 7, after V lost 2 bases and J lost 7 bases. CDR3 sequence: CASSVDGRAGGELFF. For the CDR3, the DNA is TGTGCCAGCAGCGTTGACGGGAGGGCAGGCGGGGAGCTGTTTTTT.

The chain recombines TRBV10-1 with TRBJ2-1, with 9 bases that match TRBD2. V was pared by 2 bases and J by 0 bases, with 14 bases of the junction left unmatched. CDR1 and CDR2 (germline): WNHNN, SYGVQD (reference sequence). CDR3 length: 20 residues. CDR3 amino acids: CASSEEGGLAPISSYNEQFF. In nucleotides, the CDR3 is TGCGCCAGCAGTGAGGAGGGCGGACTAGCGCCGATAAGCTCCTACAATGAGCAGTTCTTC.

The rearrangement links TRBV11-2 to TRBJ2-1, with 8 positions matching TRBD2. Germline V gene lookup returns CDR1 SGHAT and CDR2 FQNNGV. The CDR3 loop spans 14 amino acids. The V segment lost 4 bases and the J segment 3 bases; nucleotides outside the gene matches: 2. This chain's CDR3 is CASSWGLDYNEQFF. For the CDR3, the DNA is TGTGCCAGCAGCTGGGGACTAGACTACAATGAGCAGTTCTTC.

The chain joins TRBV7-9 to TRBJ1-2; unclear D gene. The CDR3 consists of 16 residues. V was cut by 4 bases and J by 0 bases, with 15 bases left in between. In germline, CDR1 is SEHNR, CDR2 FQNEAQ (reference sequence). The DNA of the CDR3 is TGTGCCAGCAGCTCGACCCTGACCGGGGCTAACTATGGCTACACCTTC. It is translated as CASSSTLTGANYGYTF.

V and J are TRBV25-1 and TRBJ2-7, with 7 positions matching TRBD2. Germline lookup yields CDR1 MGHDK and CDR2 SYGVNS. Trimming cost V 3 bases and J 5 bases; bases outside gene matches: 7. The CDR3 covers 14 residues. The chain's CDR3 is CASSDHRLADEQYF. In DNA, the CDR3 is TGTGCCAGCAGTGACCATCGGCTAGCGGACGAGCAGTACTTC.

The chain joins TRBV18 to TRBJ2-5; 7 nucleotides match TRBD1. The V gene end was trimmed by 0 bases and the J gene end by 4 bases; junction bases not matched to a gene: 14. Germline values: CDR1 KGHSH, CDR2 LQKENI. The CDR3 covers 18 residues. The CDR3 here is CASSPPTTGLFSGETQYF. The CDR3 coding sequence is TGTGCCAGCTCACCACCGACGACAGGGCTCTTTTCAGGAGAGACCCAGTACTTC.

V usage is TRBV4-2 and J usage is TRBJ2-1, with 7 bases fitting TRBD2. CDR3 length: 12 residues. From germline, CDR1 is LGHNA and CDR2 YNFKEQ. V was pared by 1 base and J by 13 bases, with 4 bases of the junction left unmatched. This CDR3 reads CASSQGTSRQFF. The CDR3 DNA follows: TGTGCCAGCAGCCAAGGGACTAGTCGACAGTTCTTC.

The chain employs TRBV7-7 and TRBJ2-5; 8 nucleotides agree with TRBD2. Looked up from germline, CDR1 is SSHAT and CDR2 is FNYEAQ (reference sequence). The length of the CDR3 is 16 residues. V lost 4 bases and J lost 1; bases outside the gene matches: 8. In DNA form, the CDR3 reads TGTGCCAGCAGCTACCCGCCGGGGGGGGGCCAAGAGACCCAGTACTTC. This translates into CASSYPPGGGQETQYF.

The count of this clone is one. The CDR3 coding sequence is TGTGCCAGCAGCTTAGGGGCGGGAGCGTACTACGAGCAGTACTTC. It codes for CASSLGAGAYYEQYF. This rearrangement joins TRBV11-2 to TRBJ2-7; TRBD2 matches at 7 bases. With V trimmed by 1 base and J by 3 bases, 6 bases remained unmatched. The CDR3 sequence is 15 residues long. The germline V gene has CDR1 SGHAT and CDR2 FQNNGV.

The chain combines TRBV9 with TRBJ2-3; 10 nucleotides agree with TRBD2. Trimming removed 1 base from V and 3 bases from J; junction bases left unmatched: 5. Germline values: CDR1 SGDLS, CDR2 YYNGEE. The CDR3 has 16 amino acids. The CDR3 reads CASSVTLAGVTDTQYF. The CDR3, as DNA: TGTGCCAGCAGCGTAACCCTAGCGGGAGTGACAGATACGCAGTATTTT. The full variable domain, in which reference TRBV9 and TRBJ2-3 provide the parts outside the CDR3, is DSGVTQTPKHLITATGQRVTLRCSPRSGDLSVYWYQQSLDQGLQFLIQYYNGEERAKGNILERFSAQQFPDLHSELNLSSLELGDSALYFCASSVTLAGVTDTQYFGPGTRLTVL.

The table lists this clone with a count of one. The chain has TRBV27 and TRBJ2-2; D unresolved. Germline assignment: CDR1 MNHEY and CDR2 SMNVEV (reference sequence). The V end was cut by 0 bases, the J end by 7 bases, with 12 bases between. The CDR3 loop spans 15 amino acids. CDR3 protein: CASSLSPLPSGELFF. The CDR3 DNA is TGTGCCAGCAGTTTATCCCCCCTCCCTAGCGGGGAGCTGTTTTTT.

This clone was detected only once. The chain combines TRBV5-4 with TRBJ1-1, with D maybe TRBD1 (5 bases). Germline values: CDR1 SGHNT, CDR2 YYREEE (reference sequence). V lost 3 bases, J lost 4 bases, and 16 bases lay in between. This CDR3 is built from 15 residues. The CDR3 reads CASSSPPQGSTEAFF. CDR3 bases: TGTGCCAGCAGCTCGCCCCCCCAGGGAAGCACTGAAGCTTTCTTT.

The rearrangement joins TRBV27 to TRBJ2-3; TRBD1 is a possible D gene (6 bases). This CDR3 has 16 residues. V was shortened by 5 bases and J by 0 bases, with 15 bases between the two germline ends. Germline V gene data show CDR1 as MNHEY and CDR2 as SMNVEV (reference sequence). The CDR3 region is CASSLRTAISTDTQYF. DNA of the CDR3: TGTGCCAGCAGTCTGAGGACAGCGATTAGCACAGATACGCAGTATTTT.

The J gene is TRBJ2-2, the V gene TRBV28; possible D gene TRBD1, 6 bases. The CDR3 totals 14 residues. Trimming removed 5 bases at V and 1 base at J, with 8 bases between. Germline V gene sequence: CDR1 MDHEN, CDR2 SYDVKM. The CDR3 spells CASSATGNTGELFF. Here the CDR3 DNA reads TGTGCCAGCAGTGCGACAGGGAACACCGGGGAGCTGTTTTTT.

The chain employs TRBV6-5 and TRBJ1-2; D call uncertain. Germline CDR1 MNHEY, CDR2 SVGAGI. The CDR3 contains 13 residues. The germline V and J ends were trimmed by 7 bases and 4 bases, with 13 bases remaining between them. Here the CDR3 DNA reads TGTGCCAGCATTGACTCGACCACCTATGGCTACACCTTC. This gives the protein CASIDSTTYGYTF.

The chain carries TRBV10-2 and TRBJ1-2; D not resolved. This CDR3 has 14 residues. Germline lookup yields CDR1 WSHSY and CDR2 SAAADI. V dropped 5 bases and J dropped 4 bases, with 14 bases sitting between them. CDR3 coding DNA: TGCGCCAGCAGTCCGGGCGCCGTCCCCTATGGCTACACCTTC. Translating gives CASSPGAVPYGYTF.

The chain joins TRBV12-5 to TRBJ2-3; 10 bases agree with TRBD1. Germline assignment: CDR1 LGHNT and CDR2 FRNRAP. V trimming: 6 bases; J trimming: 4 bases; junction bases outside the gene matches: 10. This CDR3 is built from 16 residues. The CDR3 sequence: CASGPSGTGVPDTQYF. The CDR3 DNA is TGTGCTAGTGGACCTTCCGGGACAGGGGTACCAGATACGCAGTATTTT.

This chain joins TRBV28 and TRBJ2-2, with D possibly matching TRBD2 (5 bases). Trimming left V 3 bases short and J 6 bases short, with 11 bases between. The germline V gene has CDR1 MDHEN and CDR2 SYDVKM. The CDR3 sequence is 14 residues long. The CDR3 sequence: CASSLFRRAGELFF. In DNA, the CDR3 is TGTGCCAGCAGTTTGTTTCGGCGGGCCGGGGAGCTGTTTTTT.

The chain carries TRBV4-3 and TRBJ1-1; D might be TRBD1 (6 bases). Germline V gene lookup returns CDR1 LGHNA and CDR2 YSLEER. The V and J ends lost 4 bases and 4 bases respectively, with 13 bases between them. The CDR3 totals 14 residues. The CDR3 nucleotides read TGCGCCAGCAGCCCGGACAGAGAGGTCACTGAAGCTTTCTTT. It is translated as CASSPDREVTEAFF.

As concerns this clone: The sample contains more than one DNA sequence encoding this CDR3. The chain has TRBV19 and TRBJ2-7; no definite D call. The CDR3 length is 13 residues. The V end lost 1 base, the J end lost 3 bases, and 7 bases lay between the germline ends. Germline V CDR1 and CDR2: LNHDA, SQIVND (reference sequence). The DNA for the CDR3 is TGTGCCAGTAGTATAGCGGGCGGCTACGAGCAGTACTTC. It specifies CASSIAGGYEQYF.

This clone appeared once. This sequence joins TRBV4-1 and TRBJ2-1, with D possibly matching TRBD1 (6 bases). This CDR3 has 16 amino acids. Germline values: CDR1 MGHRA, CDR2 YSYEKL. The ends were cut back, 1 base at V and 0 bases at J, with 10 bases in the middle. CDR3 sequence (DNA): TGCGCCAGCAGCCAAGTTCAAGGGGGCTCCTACAATGAGCAGTTCTTC. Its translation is CASSQVQGGSYNEQFF.

The CDR3 sequence is CASSGGQGEWRQFF. The CDR3 DNA reads as TGTGCCAGCAGCGGGGGACAGGGGGAATGGAGGCAGTTCTTC. V and J are TRBV9 and TRBJ2-1; 11 nucleotides match TRBD1. Per germline, CDR1 SGDLS and CDR2 YYNGEE. The V gene end was trimmed by 3 bases and the J gene end by 12 bases; junction bases not matched to a gene: 8. The CDR3 extends over 14 amino acids.

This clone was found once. The CDR3 DNA reads TGTGCCAGCAGCCTTATAAGACTAGCGGGAGACGTCGGGGAGCTGTTTTTT. Its protein product is CASSLIRLAGDVGELFF. The chain is built from TRBV7-9 and TRBJ2-2; 12 nucleotides align to TRBD2. Germline CDR1 reads SEHNR; CDR2 reads FQNEAQ (reference sequence). CDR3 length equals 17 residues. V was clipped by 5 bases and J by 7 bases; unmatched bases: 11.

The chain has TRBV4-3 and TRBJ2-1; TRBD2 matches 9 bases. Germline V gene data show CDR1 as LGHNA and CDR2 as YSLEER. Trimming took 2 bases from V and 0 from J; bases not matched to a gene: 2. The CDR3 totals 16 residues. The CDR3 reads CASSQRLAASYNEQFF. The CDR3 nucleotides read TGCGCCAGCAGCCAACGACTAGCGGCCTCCTACAATGAGCAGTTCTTC.

Here the CDR3 DNA reads TGTGCCAGCAGCGTAGCGGTTGGGTTTGGTTCAGCGGGAGGGCCAGATACAGAGACCCAGTACTTC. It yields the protein CASSVAVGFGSAGGPDTETQYF. The chain uses TRBV9 and TRBJ2-5; 10 positions match TRBD2. This CDR3 is built from 22 residues. Germline assignment: CDR1 SGDLS and CDR2 YYNGEE. The J segment lost 4 bases and the V segment lost 0 bases, leaving 24 bases of the junction unmatched.

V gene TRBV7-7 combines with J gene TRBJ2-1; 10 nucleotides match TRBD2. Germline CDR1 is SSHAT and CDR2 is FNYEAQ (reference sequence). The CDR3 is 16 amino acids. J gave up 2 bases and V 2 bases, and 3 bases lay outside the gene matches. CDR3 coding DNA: TGTGCCAGCAGCTTAAAGCGGGAGGGCCCCTACAATGAGCAGTTCTTC. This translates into CASSLKREGPYNEQFF.

CDR3 sequence: CASSLVGGSHNEQFF. The CDR3 DNA sequence: TGTGCCAGCAGCTTAGTCGGCGGGAGTCACAATGAGCAGTTCTTC. The rearrangement links TRBV7-9 to TRBJ2-1; 7 bases are a match to TRBD2. The CDR3 contains 15 residues. V was clipped by 1 base and J by 5 bases; unmatched bases: 5. The V gene's germline CDR1 is SEHNR and CDR2 FQNEAQ (reference sequence).

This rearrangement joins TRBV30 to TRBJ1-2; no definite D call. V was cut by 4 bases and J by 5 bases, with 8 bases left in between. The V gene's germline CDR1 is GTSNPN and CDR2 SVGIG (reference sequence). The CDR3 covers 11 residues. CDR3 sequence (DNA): TGTGCCTGGACAGTCGGTTATGGCTACACCTTC. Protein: CAWTVGYGYTF.

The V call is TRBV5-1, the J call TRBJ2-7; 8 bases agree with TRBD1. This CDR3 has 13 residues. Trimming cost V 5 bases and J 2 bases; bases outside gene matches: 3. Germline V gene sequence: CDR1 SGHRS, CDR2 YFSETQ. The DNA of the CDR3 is TGCGCCAGCAGTCAGACAGGGGCCTACGAGCAGTACTTC. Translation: CASSQTGAYEQYF.

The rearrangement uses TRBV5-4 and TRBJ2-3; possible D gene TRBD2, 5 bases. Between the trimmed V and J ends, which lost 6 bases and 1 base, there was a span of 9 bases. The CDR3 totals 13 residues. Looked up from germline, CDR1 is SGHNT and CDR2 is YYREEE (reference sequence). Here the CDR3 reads CASTVSGTDTQYF. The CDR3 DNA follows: TGTGCCAGCACGGTTAGCGGCACAGATACGCAGTATTTT.